This T cell receptor (beta chain) emerged from a study of prognosis after radiotherapy for stage I lung cancer (dated by TCRdb to about 2021). About the full investigation: Roughly 20 stage I NSCLC patients were enrolled in Nanjing, China, between 2018 and January 2019. SBRT was not combined with any concurrent therapy in any patient. Every patient was regarded as medically inoperable, because of comorbidities in around 12 cases and refusal of surgery in more than 5 cases. Tumor histology was squamous cell carcinoma in seven patients and adenocarcinoma in more than 10. The cohort was made up of 13 men and more than 5 women, with a median age of approximately 74 years and an age range of about 53 to 85 years. The study profiled peripheral blood TCR beta repertoires from stage I NSCLC patients before and after stereotactic body radiotherapy and related them to distant failure. The study included some 15 patients with newly diagnosed primary stage I lung tumors and several with oligometastatic NSCLC after surgical resection of the primary tumor. About 20% of the 19 patients developed distant metastases after SBRT, at a median of approximately 7 months; the other 15 showed no significant progression. The study sequenced about 38 blood samples from some 20 patients, one before and one after SBRT per patient. Image-guided IMRT or VMAT was used to deliver SBRT in 3 to 5 fractions at a biologically effective dose of at least 100 Gy. Broad study findings and their caveats: Post-SBRT Shannon entropy and its change from baseline were lower in patients who developed distant metastases; baseline Shannon entropy was not associated with metastases. Tumor specificity of expanded TCR clones was not determined. No adjustment for multiple comparisons was applied to any of the reported P values. After SBRT, the count of unique TCR clones dropped from a median of approximately 10,000 beforehand to 6,500 to 8,000 afterward (Wilcoxon paired P=0.011). The study was limited by its small cohort and short follow-up, and the findings require independent validation. Differences by metastasis status were reportedly seen in TRBV and TRBJ usage frequencies, involving two V genes at baseline and, after SBRT, several V genes and two J genes.

From a lookup of the germline V gene (reference sequence), CDR1 and CDR2 are MNHEY and SMNVEV. From its cysteine to its phenylalanine, the CDR3 spans 14 amino acids. Just CDR3 DNA is preserved here, 42 bases in frame from base 1. V trim: 6 bases; J trim: 9 bases; unmatched bases: 6. There are many counts of this clonotype. Its antigen target is currently unknown. No clone much larger than this one lies a single base away; base qualities are absent. Two rounds of multiplex PCR were used to amplify the TCR beta CDR3 region from genomic DNA. In the first PCR round, primers specific to each TRBV and TRBJ gene were used, and the primer sequences were filed in Chinese patent CN105087789A. The second PCR round used universal primers. The Roche High Pure PCR Template Preparation Kit was used to extract genomic DNA from frozen PBMCs. Libraries were sequenced paired-end with 151 bp reads on an Illumina HiSeq 3000. In the authors' own workflow: Raw reads lacking the multiplex PCR primer sequences were removed with CutAdapt. Using PEAR, the high-quality paired reads were merged into contigs. By alignment to reference sequences, MiXCR assigned TRB V, D and J gene segments to each contig. To remove sequencing errors, CDR3 sequences were clustered according to base quality and sequence similarity. Diversity was measured as Shannon entropy normalized by the natural log of productive TCR sequence number. To get clonality, Shannon entropy was divided by the natural log of the number of unique clonotypes, and that result was subtracted from one. The Youden index of ROC curves was used to select progression-free survival cut-offs for repertoire metrics, and analyses were performed in R 3.5.3. TCRdb reprocessing: public reads trimmed at Q25 with fastp, clones called with MiXCR, in-frame beta chains kept. Identical CDR3 protein sequences are pooled into one entry, listed with their most common genes and DNA. What appears here as the V and J calls and clone size reflects TCRdb's work, not the paper's. The sample table holds about 27,000 distinct CDR3 sequences, of which around 30% were seen once. The top ten clones comprise roughly a third of the sample.

No patient had a history of other malignancies or prior chemotherapy or radiotherapy, and all had node-negative disease on CT and PET/CT. At each of two time points, roughly 6.5 milliliters of peripheral venous blood were collected in EDTA tubes. PBMCs were isolated by Ficoll-Paque Plus density-gradient centrifugation. Right after collection, samples were placed at -80 degrees C and kept there until analysis. This sequence was found in a donor at least 50 years old with non-small cell lung cancer. This material consisted of PBMCs, taken before or after stereotactic body radiation therapy (not recorded which). The rearranged segments are TRBV27 and TRBJ2-1, with 12 middle bases fitting TRBD1. The CDR3 protein: CASRPGQGAGEQFF. The sequenced DNA: TGTGCCAGCAGACCGGGACAGGGGGCAGGTGAGCAGTTCTTC.